The 7 T cell receptor beta chains below come from one sample, sequenced in a study of T cells expressing NK-cell markers. TCRdb re-analyzed the 5' RACE reads; it lists each CDR3 protein once, without DNA. In total, the table holds some 340,000 distinct CDR3 sequences. The specimen was blood T cells: a sorted CD56 or NKG2C T cell subset, CD4+ or CD8+ T cells, or bulk PBMC T cells (not recorded which). These receptors were obtained from a man aged 18 to 70 in good health.

V usage is TRBV20-1 and J usage is TRBJ2-7; TCRdb's D gene call, TRBD1, goes unchecked for lack of DNA. The CDR3 is 15 amino acids. Germline CDR1 is DFQATT and CDR2 is SNEGSKA (reference sequence). The chain's CDR3 is CSARYRQGTSYEQYF.

The V call is TRBV9, the J call TRBJ2-1; TCRdb gives TRBD2 as the D gene, but with no DNA this cannot be confirmed. This CDR3 is built from 12 residues. The V gene's germline CDR1 is SGDLS and CDR2 YYNGEE. CDR3 sequence: CASSAQRTEQFF.

The V call is TRBV2, the J call TRBJ1-5; the D gene TCRdb calls, TRBD1, cannot be checked with no DNA. This CDR3 is built from 15 residues. Germline V gene sequence: CDR1 SNHLY, CDR2 FYNNEI. CDR3: CASSETTGANQPQHF.

The chain employs TRBV19 and TRBJ1-2; without DNA, the TCRdb call of TRBD1 cannot be checked. CDR3 size: 15 residues. Germline CDR1 is LNHDA and CDR2 is SQIVND (reference sequence). Here the CDR3 reads CASSLSTGSNYGYTF.

The chain carries TRBV7-6 and TRBJ1-6. This CDR3 comprises 15 residues. Germline V gene lookup returns CDR1 SGHVS and CDR2 FNYEAQ. CDR3 region: CASSFSLRLDSPLHF.

This chain joins TRBV20-1 and TRBJ2-7. The CDR3 is made up of 12 amino acids. CDR1 is DFQATT and CDR2 is SNEGSKA in the germline V gene (reference sequence). CDR3 in amino acids: CSAVGWSYEQYF.

This sequence joins TRBV5-6 and TRBJ1-2; TCRdb lists TRBD1, though no DNA is available to test this call. Germline CDR1 is SGHDT and CDR2 is YYEEEE. The CDR3 contains 14 residues. This CDR3 is CASSGAGQGYGYTF.